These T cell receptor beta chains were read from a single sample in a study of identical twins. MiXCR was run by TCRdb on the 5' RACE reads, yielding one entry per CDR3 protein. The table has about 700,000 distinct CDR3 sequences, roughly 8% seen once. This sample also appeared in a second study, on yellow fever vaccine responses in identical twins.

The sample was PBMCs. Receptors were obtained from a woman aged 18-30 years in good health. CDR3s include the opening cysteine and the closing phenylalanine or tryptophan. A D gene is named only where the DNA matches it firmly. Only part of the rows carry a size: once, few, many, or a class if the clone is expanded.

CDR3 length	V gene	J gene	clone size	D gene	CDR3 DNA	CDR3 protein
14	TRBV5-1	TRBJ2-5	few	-	TGCGCCAGCAGCTTGGCTTTATCGAAAGAGACCCAGTACTTC	CASSLALSKETQYF
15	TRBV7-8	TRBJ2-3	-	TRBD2	TGTGCCAGCAGCTTAGGGGGGGGATGGACAGATACGCAGTATTTT	CASSLGGGWTDTQYF
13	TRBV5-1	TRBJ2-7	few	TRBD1	TGCGCCAGCAGCTCTTCCGGACAGGTCCGAAAGTACTTC	CASSSSGQVRKYF
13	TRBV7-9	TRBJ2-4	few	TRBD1	TGTGCCAGCAGCCCTGGACAGGATAACATTCAGTACTTC	CASSPGQDNIQYF
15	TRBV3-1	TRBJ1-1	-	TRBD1	TGTGCCAGCAGCCAATGGGACAGGGTAAACACTGAAGCTTTCTTT	CASSQWDRVNTEAFF
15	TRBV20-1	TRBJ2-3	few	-	TGCAGTGCTAGCTTCGTGGTTCGGAGCACAGATACGCAGTATTTT	CSASFVVRSTDTQYF
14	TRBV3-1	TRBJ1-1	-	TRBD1	TGTGCCAGCAGCCAGCTGACAGGGGTCACTGAAGCTTTCTTT	CASSQLTGVTEAFF
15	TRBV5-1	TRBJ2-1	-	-	TGCGCCAGCAGCCCAGGGGGGGCAGGGAGGAATGAGCAGTTCTTC	CASSPGGAGRNEQFF
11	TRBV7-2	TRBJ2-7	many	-	TGTGCCAGCAGCTTAGTGTCCGAGCAGTACTTC	CASSLVSEQYF
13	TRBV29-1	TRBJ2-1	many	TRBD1	TGCAGCGTTGTAGTCCAGGGGGACAATGAGCAGTTCTTC	CSVVVQGDNEQFF
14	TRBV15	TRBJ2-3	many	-	TGTGCCACCAGCAGAGATGGACGACCCATTACGCAGTATTTT	CATSRDGRPITQYF
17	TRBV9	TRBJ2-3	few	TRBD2	TGTGCCAGCAGCGCTTCCGGACTAGCGGGGAGCACAGATACGCAGTATTTT	CASSASGLAGSTDTQYF
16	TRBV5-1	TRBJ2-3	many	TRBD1	TGCGCCAGCAGCTTGGAAGGCAGGGGGCTCGGGGATACGCAGTATTTT	CASSLEGRGLGDTQYF
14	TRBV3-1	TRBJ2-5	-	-	TGTGCCAGCAGCCCCGACGACAGTGAAGAGACCCAGTACTTC	CASSPDDSEETQYF
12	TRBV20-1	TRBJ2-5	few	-	TGCAGTGCTGGACCGACCCCAGAGACCCAGTACTTC	CSAGPTPETQYF
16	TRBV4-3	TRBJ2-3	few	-	TGCGCCAGCAGCCAAGATCCTAGGCAGGGAAGAGATACGCAGTATTTT	CASSQDPRQGRDTQYF
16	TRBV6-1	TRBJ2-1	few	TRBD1	TGTGCCAGCAGGGAACAGACAGGGGCAGCCTACAATGAGCAGTTCTTC	CASREQTGAAYNEQFF
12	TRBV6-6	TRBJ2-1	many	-	TGTGCCAGCAGTGGTCGAGGGAATGAGCAGTTCTTC	CASSGRGNEQFF
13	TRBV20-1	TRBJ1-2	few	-	TGCAGTGCTAGATCCGGGGGCGGTCATGGCTACACCTTC	CSARSGGGHGYTF
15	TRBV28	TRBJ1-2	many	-	TGTGCCAGCAGTTTAGCCGGGCAGGGGAACGGTGGCTACACCTTC	CASSLAGQGNGGYTF
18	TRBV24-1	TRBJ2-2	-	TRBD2	TGTGCCACCAGTGATACGAGACGGACTAGCGGAAACACCGGGGAGCTGTTTTTT	CATSDTRRTSGNTGELFF
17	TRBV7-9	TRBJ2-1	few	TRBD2	TGTGCCAGCAGCATGTATCCGGGACTAGGCGTCTACAATGAGCAGTTCTTC	CASSMYPGLGVYNEQFF
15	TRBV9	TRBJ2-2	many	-	TGTGCCAGCAGCGTAGTGTTAGGGGGGTCCGGGGAGCTGTTTTTT	CASSVVLGGSGELFF
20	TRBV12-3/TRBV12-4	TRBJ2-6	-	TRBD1	TGTGCCAGCAGTTTAAGTAGAGGAGAACAGGGGGCGGTAGGGGCCAACGTCCTGACTTTC	CASSLSRGEQGAVGANVLTF
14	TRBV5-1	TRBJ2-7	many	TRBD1	TGCGCCAGCAGCTTGGGGGACAGAACCTACGAGCAGTACTTC	CASSLGDRTYEQYF
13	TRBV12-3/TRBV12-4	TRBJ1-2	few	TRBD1	TGTGCCAGCAGCATACAGGGGGCGGATGGCTACACCTTC	CASSIQGADGYTF